A selection of T cell receptor beta chains follows, all from one sample in a study of blood T cell repertoires in COVID-19. Using immunoSEQ multiplex PCR, the repertoire was profiled, and TCRdb retains in-frame clones only, with some absent. The table lists roughly 280,000 clones, around 90% of them singletons. Sequenced input: peripheral blood. Receptor source: a woman aged 45-60 years who had recovered from COVID-19. CDR3s include the opening cysteine and the closing phenylalanine or tryptophan. D genes are given only for firm matches. The size field is filled for only some rows; it gives once, few, many or a size class.

V gene,CDR3 length,D gene,J gene,clone size,CDR3 DNA,CDR3 protein
TRBV14,14,TRBD2,TRBJ2-7,-,TGTGCCAGCAGCCAAGTTTCGGGGGGGAACGAGCAGTACTTC,CASSQVSGGNEQYF
TRBV6-2/TRBV6-3,13,-,TRBJ1-5,-,TGTGCCAGCAGTTACGGCAGGGATCTGCCCCAGCATTTT,CASSYGRDLPQHF
TRBV12-3/TRBV12-4,13,TRBD1,TRBJ1-2,-,TGTGCCAGCAGCCAGGGACAGACCTATGGCTACACCTTC,CASSQGQTYGYTF
TRBV29-1,12,-,TRBJ1-1,-,TGCAGCGTGACGGCGGCGAACACTGAAGCTTTCTTT,CSVTAANTEAFF
TRBV6-2/TRBV6-3,16,-,TRBJ1-5,-,TGTGCCAGCAGCCAGTTTACCCCGAAGCAAAATCAGCCCCAGCATTTT,CASSQFTPKQNQPQHF
TRBV19,15,-,TRBJ1-2,-,TGTGCCAGTAGTATAGCTTTCTCGTCCTACTATGGCTACACCTTC,CASSIAFSSYYGYTF
TRBV19,19,TRBD1,TRBJ2-6,few,TGTGCCAGTAGAGTGGGCCTATCAACAGGGGTGACTGGGGCCAACGTCCTGACTTTC,CASRVGLSTGVTGANVLTF
TRBV4-1,13,-,TRBJ2-3,-,TGCGCCAGCAGCCAAGAGTCGGGTTGGGCGCAGTATTTT,CASSQESGWAQYF
TRBV29-1,15,TRBD2,TRBJ2-5,-,TGCAGCGTTGGCCCCCTAGCGGGAGTTTTTCAGACCCAGTACTTC,CSVGPLAGVFQTQYF
TRBV4-3,15,-,TRBJ2-1,-,TGCGCCAGCAGCCAAGATCTCCTATCCTACAATGAGCAGTTCTTC,CASSQDLLSYNEQFF
TRBV29-1,13,-,TRBJ1-1,-,TGCAGCGTTGAAGATCCCGGGTACACTGAAGCTTTCTTT,CSVEDPGYTEAFF
TRBV28,14,-,TRBJ2-7,-,TGTGCCAGCAGCCCGACAGGCCTTTCCTACGAGCAGTACTTC,CASSPTGLSYEQYF
TRBV6-6,15,TRBD2,TRBJ2-2,once,TGTGCCAGCCATTTCACTAGCGGTAACACCGGGGAGCTGTTTTTT,CASHFTSGNTGELFF
TRBV28,11,-,TRBJ1-1,-,TGTGCCAGCAGTTTAACAGCTGAAGCTTTCTTT,CASSLTAEAFF
TRBV7-6,12,-,TRBJ1-2,-,TGTGCCAGCGGACAAGTTAACTATGGCTACACCTTC,CASGQVNYGYTF
TRBV6-6,15,-,TRBJ2-1,-,TGTGCCAGCAGTCCTCAGGGGGGCCCCTACAATGAGCAGTTCTTC,CASSPQGGPYNEQFF
TRBV28,13,-,TRBJ2-7,-,TGTGCCAGCAGTTTAAGACAGCTCTACGAGCAGTACTTC,CASSLRQLYEQYF
TRBV11-3,15,TRBD2,TRBJ2-1,-,TGTGCCAGCAGCTCCAGCGGGAGCTCCTACAATGAGCAGTTCTTC,CASSSSGSSYNEQFF
TRBV5-1,15,TRBD1,TRBJ2-7,once,TGCGCCAGCAGCTTGGGACAGGGGCTATCCTACGAGCAGTACTTC,CASSLGQGLSYEQYF
TRBV28,15,TRBD1,TRBJ2-2,once,TGTGCCAGCAGTCGGACAGGGATAAACACCGGGGAGCTGTTTTTT,CASSRTGINTGELFF
TRBV5-1,13,TRBD1,TRBJ2-3,-,TGCGCCAGCAGCCAGGGGGCTGAAGATACGCAGTATTTT,CASSQGAEDTQYF
TRBV6-5,15,-,TRBJ1-5,-,TGTGCCAGCAGGATGGTAGCGATAAGCAATCAGCCCCAGCATTTT,CASRMVAISNQPQHF
TRBV28,15,TRBD1,TRBJ1-1,-,TGTGCCAGCAGATCACCCGACAGGGTTAACACTGAAGCTTTCTTT,CASRSPDRVNTEAFF
TRBV20-1,14,-,TRBJ1-5,-,TGCAGTGCTAGTCAGGGTTATAGCAATCAGCCCCAGCATTTT,CSASQGYSNQPQHF
TRBV30,13,TRBD1,TRBJ2-7,-,TGTGCCTGGGGAAAGGGACAGCCCTACGAGCAGTACTTC,CAWGKGQPYEQYF
TRBV9,14,-,TRBJ1-6,-,TGTGCCAGCAGCGCAGGGGTGTATAATTCACCCCTCCACTTT,CASSAGVYNSPLHF
TRBV9,15,-,TRBJ1-2,-,TGTGCCAGCAGCGCAGGGACAACTAGCGGCTATGGCTACACCTTC,CASSAGTTSGYGYTF
TRBV27,16,-,TRBJ2-3,-,TGTGCCAGCAGTTCATACAGGGTCGGTGGCACAGATACGCAGTATTTT,CASSSYRVGGTDTQYF
TRBV4-3,16,-,TRBJ1-2,-,TGCGCCAGCAGCCGGCTACAGGGTGGCCTTATCGATGGCTACACCTTC,CASSRLQGGLIDGYTF
TRBV7-9,15,TRBD2,TRBJ2-3,-,TGTGCCAGCAGCCCAAGAGCGGGGGGCACAGATACGCAGTATTTT,CASSPRAGGTDTQYF
TRBV7-2,15,-,TRBJ2-7,-,TGTGCCAGCAGCAGAAATAGCGGTTCTACCTACGGGCAGTACTTC,CASSRNSGSTYGQYF
TRBV5-4,14,TRBD1,TRBJ1-1,-,TGTGCCAGCAGTCGAGGACAGGGAATCAGTGAAGCTTTCTTT,CASSRGQGISEAFF
TRBV29-1,13,-,TRBJ2-1,once,TGCAGCTCCACGGGACTTAAATACAATGAGCAGTTCTTC,CSSTGLKYNEQFF
TRBV29-1,12,-,TRBJ1-2,-,TGCAGCGTTGTAGAGTCAGGCTATGGCTACACCTTC,CSVVESGYGYTF
TRBV5-1,16,TRBD1,TRBJ1-1,-,TGCGCCAGCAGCTGGGCGGCAGGGGGCTCGAGCACTGAAGCTTTCTTT,CASSWAAGGSSTEAFF
TRBV5-4,13,-,TRBJ2-7,-,TGTGCCAGCAGCTTGCCCCCAAGCCACGAGCAGTACTTC,CASSLPPSHEQYF
TRBV5-8,18,TRBD1,TRBJ2-5,-,TGTGCCAGCAGCTTGGATGGGGTAGGGACAGGGAACGAAGAGACCCAGTACTTC,CASSLDGVGTGNEETQYF
TRBV9,18,TRBD1,TRBJ2-2,-,TGTGCCAGCAGCGTCTCATCCCTGGGACAGGGAAAGGCCGGGGAGCTGTTTTTT,CASSVSSLGQGKAGELFF
TRBV5-1,13,-,TRBJ2-7,-,TGCGCCAGCAGCTCACTCGACTCCTACGAGCAGTACTTC,CASSSLDSYEQYF
TRBV5-1,14,TRBD2,TRBJ2-3,-,TGCGCCAGCATCCGGGGGGGCGAAGCAGATACGCAGTATTTT,CASIRGGEADTQYF
TRBV5-1,15,TRBD2,TRBJ2-5,-,TGCGCCAGCGGTCCGGGACTAGCGGGACAAGAGACCCAGTACTTC,CASGPGLAGQETQYF
TRBV28,16,TRBD1,TRBJ1-5,-,TGTGCCAGCACCTCTGGGGGATTACAGGGGCGGCAGCCCCAGCATTTT,CASTSGGLQGRQPQHF
TRBV7-2,15,-,TRBJ2-1,-,TGTGCCAGCAGACACTTACGGGTCCCGGACTATGAGCAGTTCTTC,CASRHLRVPDYEQFF